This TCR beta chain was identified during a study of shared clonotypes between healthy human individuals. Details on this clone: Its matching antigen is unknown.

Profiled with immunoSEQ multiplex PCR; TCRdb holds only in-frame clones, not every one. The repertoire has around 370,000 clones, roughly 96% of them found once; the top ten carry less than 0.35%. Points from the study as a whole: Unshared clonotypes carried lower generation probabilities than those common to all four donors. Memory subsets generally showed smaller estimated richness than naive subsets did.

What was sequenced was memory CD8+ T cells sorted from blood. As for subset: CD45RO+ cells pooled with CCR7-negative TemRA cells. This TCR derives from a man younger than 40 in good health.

The CDR3 protein is CASSYYAVDRGHEAFF. For the CDR3, the DNA is TGTGCCAGCAGTTACTATGCCGTGGACCGCGGGCATGAAGCTTTCTTT. V usage is TRBV6-6 and J usage is TRBJ1-1; D unresolved. The CDR3 has 16 amino acids. V lost 1 base and J 7 bases, leaving 19 bases between the germline ends. Looked up from germline, CDR1 is MNHNY and CDR2 is SVGAGI (reference sequence).